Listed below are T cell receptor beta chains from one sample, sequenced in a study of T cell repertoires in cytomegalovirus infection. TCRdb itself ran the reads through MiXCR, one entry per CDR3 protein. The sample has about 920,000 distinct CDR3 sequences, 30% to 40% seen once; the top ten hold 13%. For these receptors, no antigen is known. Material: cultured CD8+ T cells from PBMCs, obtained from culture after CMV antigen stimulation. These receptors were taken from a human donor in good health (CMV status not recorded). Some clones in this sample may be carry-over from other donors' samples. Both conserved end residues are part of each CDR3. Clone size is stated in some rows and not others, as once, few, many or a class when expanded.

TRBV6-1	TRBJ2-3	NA	CASRKNADTQYF
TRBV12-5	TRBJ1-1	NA	CASGVGQQYEAFF
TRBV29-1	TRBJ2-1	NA	CSVEGARAYNEQFF
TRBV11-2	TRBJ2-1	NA	CASSFPRLFSSFKMGEQFF
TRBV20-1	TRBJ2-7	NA	CSAADTAYEQYF
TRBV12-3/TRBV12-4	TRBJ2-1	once	CASSHAGNEQFF
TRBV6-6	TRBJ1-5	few	CASSYLGEQDQHF
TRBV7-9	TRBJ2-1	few	CASSSSLAGLSIDEQFF
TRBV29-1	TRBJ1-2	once	CSVEHGGYGYTF
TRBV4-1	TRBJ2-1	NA	CASSQEAASSYNEQFF
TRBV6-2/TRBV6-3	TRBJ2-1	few	CASSNRLAGVLDNEQFF
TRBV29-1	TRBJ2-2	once	CSVEVSGGPNTGELFF
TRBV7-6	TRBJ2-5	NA	CASSLEQGAEETQYF
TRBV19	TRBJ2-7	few	CASSPTALDEQYF
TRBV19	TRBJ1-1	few	CASSTLGQGARGTEAFF
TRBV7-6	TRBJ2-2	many	CASSPPGQGDTGELFF
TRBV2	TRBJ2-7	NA	CASSEYRGGPYEQYF
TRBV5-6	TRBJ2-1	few	CASSSGQNEQFF
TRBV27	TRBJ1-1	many	CASISGTEAFF
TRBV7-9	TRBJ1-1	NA	CASSWMNTEAFF
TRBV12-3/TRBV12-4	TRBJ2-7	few	CASNGGKSSYEQYF
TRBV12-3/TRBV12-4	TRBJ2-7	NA	CASSLAGKYEQYF
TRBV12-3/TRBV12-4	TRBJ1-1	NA	CASRPGTGYAAEAFF
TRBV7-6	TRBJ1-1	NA	CASSLAEAGGTEAFF
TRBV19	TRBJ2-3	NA	CASSAPWVPQPDTQYF
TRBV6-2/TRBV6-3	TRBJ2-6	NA	CASALRRGQGVGGANVLTF
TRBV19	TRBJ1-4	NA	CASSINEKLFF
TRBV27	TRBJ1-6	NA	CASSSRASPLHF
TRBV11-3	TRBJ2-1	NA	CASSYRDREVDEQFF
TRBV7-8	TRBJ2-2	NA	CASSLNGDSANTGELFF
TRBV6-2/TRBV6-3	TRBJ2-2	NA	CASSYSTQGRELFF
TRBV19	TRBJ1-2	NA	CASSISRRSAFNYGYTF
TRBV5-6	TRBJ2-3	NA	CASSSVREFTDTQYF
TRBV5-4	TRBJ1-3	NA	CASSLPGADGNTIYF
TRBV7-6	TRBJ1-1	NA	CASSLDEETEAFF
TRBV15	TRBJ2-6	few	CATSRLFWGANVLTF
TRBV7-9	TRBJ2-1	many	CASSLDPGGGFYNEQFF
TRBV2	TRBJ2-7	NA	CASSESGHMSYEQYF
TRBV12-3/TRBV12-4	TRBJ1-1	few	CASRGQGVLTEAFF
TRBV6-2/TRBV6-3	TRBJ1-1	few	CASSYDDRGGTEAFF
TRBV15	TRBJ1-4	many	CATNQGGWEKLFF